The rows below give T cell receptor beta chains drawn from one sample of a study of T cell responses to AZD1222 COVID-19 vaccine. Profiled with immunoSEQ multiplex PCR; TCRdb holds only in-frame clones, not every one. The data show about 110,000 clones, approximately 89% seen once. The sequences come from peripheral blood, collected on day 0 of MenACWY control vaccination. These receptors came from an adult in good health. The CDR3 runs from the conserved cysteine through the conserved F or W. Each record gives: V gene, D gene, J gene, clone size, CDR3 protein, CDR3 DNA. D genes are given only for firm matches. Not all rows give a size; the values are once, few, many and, for expanded clones, a class.

TRBV5-1	NA	TRBJ2-7	NA	CASTGGFGGPSYEQYF	TGCGCCAGCACCGGCGGTTTTGGCGGTCCCTCCTACGAGCAGTACTTC
TRBV10-3	NA	TRBJ2-7	NA	CAISATGRINSYEQYF	TGTGCCATCAGTGCGACAGGACGGATAAATTCCTACGAGCAGTACTTC
TRBV5-1	NA	TRBJ1-1	NA	CASSLEGPSSTEAFF	TGCGCCAGCAGCTTGGAGGGTCCCTCGAGCACTGAAGCTTTCTTT
TRBV11-2	TRBD2	TRBJ2-3	NA	CASSLVVSGGAGTDTQYF	TGTGCCAGCAGCTTAGTGGTTAGCGGGGGGGCCGGCACAGATACGCAGTATTTT
TRBV18	NA	TRBJ1-2	NA	CASSPQGYGYTF	TGTGCCAGCTCACCCCAGGGATATGGCTACACCTTC
TRBV10-3	NA	TRBJ1-1	NA	CAIKFGRWLEAFF	TGTGCCATCAAATTCGGTAGGTGGTTAGAAGCTTTCTTT
TRBV19	TRBD1	TRBJ2-6	once	CATQAGGFSGANVLTF	TGTGCCACTCAGGCAGGGGGCTTCTCTGGGGCCAACGTCCTGACTTTC
TRBV9	NA	TRBJ2-2	NA	CASRKGGSMKGELFF	TGTGCCAGCCGGAAGGGGGGCTCTATGAAAGGGGAGCTGTTTTTT
TRBV18	NA	TRBJ2-5	NA	CASSPPTSAGETQYF	TGTGCCAGCTCACCACCGACAAGTGCGGGAGAGACCCAGTACTTC
TRBV4-1	TRBD1	TRBJ1-3	NA	CASSQATQGVDAGNTIYF	TGCGCCAGCAGCCAAGCGACACAGGGGGTTGACGCTGGAAACACCATATATTTT
TRBV27	NA	TRBJ1-1	NA	CASSLSRGNTEAFF	TGTGCCAGCAGTTTATCTAGGGGGAACACTGAAGCTTTCTTT
TRBV27	TRBD1	TRBJ1-2	NA	CASSITGGENYGYTF	TGTGCCAGCAGTATAACAGGGGGCGAAAACTATGGCTACACCTTC
TRBV5-1	TRBD2	TRBJ2-1	NA	CASSLFASGGAEQFF	TGCGCCAGCAGCTTGTTCGCTAGCGGGGGGGCAGAGCAGTTCTTC
TRBV5-1	TRBD1	TRBJ1-1	NA	CASSPGTGGPNTEAFF	TGCGCCAGCAGCCCGGGGACAGGGGGGCCGAACACTGAAGCTTTCTTT
TRBV24-1	TRBD2	TRBJ2-1	once	CATSDLAGGPDEQFF	TGTGCCACCAGTGATTTAGCGGGGGGGCCCGATGAGCAGTTCTTC
TRBV18	NA	TRBJ1-2	NA	CASSPSGPNTYGYTF	TGTGCCAGCTCACCATCAGGGCCTAATACCTATGGCTACACCTTC
TRBV20-1	NA	TRBJ2-1	NA	CSASIQGRSSYNEQFF	TGCAGTGCTAGTATCCAGGGCCGAAGCTCCTACAATGAGCAGTTCTTC
TRBV2	NA	TRBJ1-2	once	CASSDLGDTETNYGYTF	TGTGCCAGCAGTGATCTGGGCGACACGGAAACTAACTATGGCTACACCTTC
TRBV9	TRBD2	TRBJ2-7	NA	CASSVEVAGGIEQYF	TGTGCCAGCAGCGTAGAAGTAGCGGGGGGTATCGAGCAGTACTTC
TRBV11-3	NA	TRBJ2-7	NA	CASSFKGDGSYEQYF	TGTGCCAGCAGCTTCAAAGGGGATGGGTCCTACGAGCAGTACTTC
TRBV5-1	NA	TRBJ1-2	NA	CASSLRGWAGDGYTF	TGCGCCAGCAGCTTGAGGGGCTGGGCAGGGGATGGCTACACCTTC
TRBV25-1	NA	TRBJ1-4	NA	CASGQNEKLFF	TGTGCCAGCGGACAGAATGAAAAACTGTTTTTT
TRBV11-2	NA	TRBJ1-1	NA	CASSLLPGRQAEAFF	TGTGCCAGCAGCTTACTGCCCGGTCGTCAGGCTGAAGCTTTCTTT
TRBV30	TRBD1	TRBJ1-2	NA	CAWKRDRPMGGYTF	TGTGCCTGGAAACGGGACAGACCTATGGGAGGCTACACCTTC
TRBV14	TRBD1	TRBJ1-1	NA	CASSQGSRGVTNTEAFF	TGTGCCAGCAGCCAAGGATCCAGGGGGGTAACGAACACTGAAGCTTTCTTT
TRBV6-5	NA	TRBJ2-7	once	CASSYSGAGDEQYF	TGTGCCAGCAGTTACTCAGGGGCAGGGGACGAGCAGTACTTC
TRBV6-5	TRBD1	TRBJ1-6	NA	CASKVGTGQRSPLHF	TGTGCCAGCAAGGTAGGGACAGGACAACGATCACCCCTCCACTTT
TRBV24-1	TRBD1	TRBJ1-5	NA	CATSGTGGTQHF	TGTGCCACCAGTGGTACAGGGGGCACCCAGCATTTT
TRBV19	TRBD1	TRBJ1-1	once	CASSPGQGARTEAFF	TGTGCCAGCAGCCCAGGACAGGGGGCGAGGACTGAAGCTTTCTTT
TRBV28	NA	TRBJ2-1	NA	CASSFGGGLWNEQFF	TGTGCCAGCAGTTTTGGTGGGGGGCTGTGGAATGAGCAGTTCTTC
TRBV30	NA	TRBJ2-7	NA	CAWSVQVGGYEQYF	TGTGCCTGGAGTGTACAGGTAGGGGGCTACGAGCAGTACTTC
TRBV11-2	NA	TRBJ1-2	NA	CASSLLPRDYGYTF	TGTGCCAGCAGCTTATTGCCAAGGGACTATGGCTACACCTTC
TRBV7-3	TRBD2	TRBJ2-1	NA	CASSLVVGGGINEQFF	TGTGCCAGCAGCTTAGTGGTCGGCGGGGGTATCAATGAGCAGTTCTTC
TRBV6-1	NA	TRBJ1-5	NA	CASSESGRSNQPQHF	TGTGCCAGCAGTGAATCTGGGCGTAGCAATCAGCCCCAGCATTTT
TRBV18	NA	TRBJ1-6	NA	CASSPTENSYNSPLHF	TGTGCCAGCTCACCTACCGAGAACTCCTATAATTCACCCCTCCACTTT
TRBV27	NA	TRBJ2-1	NA	CASSLIGGGNEQFF	TGTGCCAGCAGTTTAATTGGGGGGGGCAATGAGCAATTCTTC
TRBV12-3/TRBV12-4	NA	TRBJ2-1	NA	CASSLGTEQFF	TGTGCCAGCAGTTTAGGTACTGAGCAGTTCTTC
TRBV7-9	NA	TRBJ2-7	NA	CASSLDQDYEQYF	TGTGCCAGCAGCTTAGATCAGGACTACGAGCAGTACTTC
TRBV27	TRBD2	TRBJ2-7	NA	CASSRRGGTYEQYF	TGTGCCAGCAGTAGGCGGGGGGGCACCTACGAGCAGTACTTC
TRBV9	NA	TRBJ1-5	NA	CASSARGAQPQHF	TGTGCCAGCAGCGCCAGGGGAGCCCAGCCCCAGCATTTT
TRBV19	NA	TRBJ1-2	NA	CASSIISGRGYNYGYTF	TGTGCCAGTAGTATTATATCAGGCAGGGGTTACAACTATGGCTACACCTTC
TRBV27	TRBD1	TRBJ2-5	NA	CASSLFPPGTVYQETQYF	TGTGCCAGCAGTTTATTTCCCCCCGGGACAGTATACCAAGAGACCCAGTACTTC
TRBV4-3	TRBD2	TRBJ2-1	NA	CASSQEPDGGYSYNEQFF	TGCGCCAGCAGCCAAGAACCGGACGGGGGGTACTCCTACAATGAGCAGTTCTTC
TRBV2	TRBD1	TRBJ2-2	medium-sized	CASNPGQGAGGELFF	TGTGCCAGCAATCCGGGACAGGGGGCTGGCGGGGAGCTGTTTTTT
TRBV6-5	NA	TRBJ2-2	once	CASSYVAGNEAGELFF	TGTGCCAGCAGTTACGTGGCAGGAAATGAAGCCGGGGAGCTGTTTTTT
TRBV7-8	NA	TRBJ1-5	NA	CASSRRRGERPQHF	TGTGCCAGCAGCCGACGACGGGGCGAACGTCCCCAGCATTTT
TRBV14	NA	TRBJ2-7	NA	CASSQDLGYEQYF	TGTGCCAGCAGCCAAGATTTAGGCTACGAGCAGTACTTC
TRBV9	TRBD2	TRBJ2-7	NA	CASSVSGGADEQYF	TGTGCCAGCAGCGTAAGCGGGGGCGCGGACGAGCAGTACTTC
TRBV7-2	NA	TRBJ1-6	NA	CASSFERGNSPLHF	TGTGCCAGCAGCTTTGAGAGGGGGAATTCACCCCTCCACTTT
TRBV30	TRBD1	TRBJ1-6	NA	CAWNDRGRSPLHF	TGTGCCTGGAATGACAGGGGAAGATCACCCCTCCACTTT
TRBV6-5	NA	TRBJ1-2	NA	CASTRGANYGYTF	TGTGCCAGCACCCGGGGGGCTAACTATGGCTACACCTTC
TRBV19	NA	TRBJ2-5	once	CASSNSGARETQYF	TGTGCCAGTAGTAATTCAGGGGCCCGAGAGACCCAGTACTTC
TRBV9	NA	TRBJ2-3	NA	CASSVAGPTDTQYF	TGTGCCAGCAGCGTCGCGGGGCCCACAGATACGCAGTATTTT